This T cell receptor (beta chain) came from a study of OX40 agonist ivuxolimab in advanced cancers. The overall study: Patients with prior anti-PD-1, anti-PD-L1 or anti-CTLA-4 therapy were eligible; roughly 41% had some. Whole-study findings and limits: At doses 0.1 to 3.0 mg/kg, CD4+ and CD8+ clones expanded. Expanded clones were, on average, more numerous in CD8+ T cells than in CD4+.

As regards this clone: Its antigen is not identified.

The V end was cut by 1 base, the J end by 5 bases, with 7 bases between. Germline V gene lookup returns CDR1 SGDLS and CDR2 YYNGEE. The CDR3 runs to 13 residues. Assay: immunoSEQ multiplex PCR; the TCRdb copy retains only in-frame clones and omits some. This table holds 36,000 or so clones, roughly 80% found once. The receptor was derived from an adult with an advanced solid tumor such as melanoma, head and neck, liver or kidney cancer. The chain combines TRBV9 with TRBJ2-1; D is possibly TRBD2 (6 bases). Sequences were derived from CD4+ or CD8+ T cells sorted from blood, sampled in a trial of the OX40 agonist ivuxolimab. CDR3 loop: CASSVWGDNEQFF. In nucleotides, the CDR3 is TGTGCCAGCAGCGTATGGGGGGACAATGAGCAGTTCTTC.